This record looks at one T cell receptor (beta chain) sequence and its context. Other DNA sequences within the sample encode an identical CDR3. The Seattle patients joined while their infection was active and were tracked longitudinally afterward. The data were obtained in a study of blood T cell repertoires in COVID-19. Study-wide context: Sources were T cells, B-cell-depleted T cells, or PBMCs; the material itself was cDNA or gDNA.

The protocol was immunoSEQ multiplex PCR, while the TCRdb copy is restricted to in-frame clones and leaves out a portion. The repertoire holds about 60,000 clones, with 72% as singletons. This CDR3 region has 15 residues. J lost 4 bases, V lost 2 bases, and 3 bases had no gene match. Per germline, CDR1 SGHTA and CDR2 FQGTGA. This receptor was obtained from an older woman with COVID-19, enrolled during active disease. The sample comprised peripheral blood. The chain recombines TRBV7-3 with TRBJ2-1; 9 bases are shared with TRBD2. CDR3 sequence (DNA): TGTGCCAGCAGCTTAGGCGGGAGGGGTTACAATGAGCAGTTCTTC. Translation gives CASSLGGRGYNEQFF.